What follows are 19 T cell receptor beta chains derived from one specimen sequenced in a study of blood T cell repertoires in COVID-19. Using immunoSEQ multiplex PCR, the repertoire was profiled, and TCRdb retains in-frame clones only, with some absent. The sample lists about 120,000 clones, around 91% occurring once. The specimen sequenced was peripheral blood. These receptors came from a man in his 70s with active or convalescent COVID-19.

V and J are TRBV7-8 and TRBJ2-7; TRBD2 is a possible D gene (6 bases). This CDR3 contains 16 residues. Germline CDR1 is SGHVS and CDR2 is FQNEAQ. V lost 5 bases and J lost 6, with 23 bases in between. The CDR3 loop is CASSPYLEHRRAEQYF. The DNA of the CDR3 is TGTGCCAGCAGCCCTTACCTCGAACACCGGAGGGCCGAGCAGTACTTC.

DNA for the CDR3: TGTGCCAGCAGGGGGCACATCGGGGGGCGCGAGCAGTACTTC. This gives the protein CASRGHIGGREQYF. The chain employs TRBV11-2 and TRBJ2-7; D may be TRBD2 (7 bases). Germline V lookup: CDR1 SGHAT, CDR2 FQNNGV. The CDR3 has 14 residues. The V gene lost 6 bases and the J gene lost 6 bases, with 18 bases spanning the gap.

As regards this clone: The junction and the germline gene differ at one end; a read error may be behind it. The V call is TRBV7-7, the J call TRBJ2-1; 13 bases agree with TRBD2. The CDR3 consists of 15 residues. In germline, CDR1 is SSHAT, CDR2 FNYEAQ (reference sequence). The CDR3, as DNA: TGTGCTAGCAGCATACTAGCGGGAGGGTCCGCGGAGCAGTTCTTC. Protein: CASSILAGGSAEQFF.

This rearrangement joins TRBV28 to TRBJ2-1; D is possibly TRBD1 (6 bases). Germline V gives CDR1 MDHEN, CDR2 SYDVKM. The CDR3 is made up of 16 amino acids. Trimming removed 7 bases at V and 1 base at J, with 17 bases between. The CDR3 loop reads CASNSHGQGSYNEQFF. The DNA for the CDR3 is TGTGCCAGCAACTCACACGGCCAGGGGTCCTACAATGAGCAGTTCTTC.

The CDR3 nucleotides read TGTGCCAGTAGTATAGTGGCGGGCTCTGGGGCCAACGTCCTGACTTTC. Its translation is CASSIVAGSGANVLTF. The chain carries TRBV19 and TRBJ2-6, with a possible D match to TRBD2 (5 bases). The CDR3 consists of 16 residues. CDR1 and CDR2 from the germline V gene are LNHDA and SQIVND (reference sequence). Trimming removed 1 base at V and 0 bases at J, with 7 bases between. The full variable domain, completed using reference TRBV19 and TRBJ2-6, is DGGITQSPKYLFRKEGQNVTLSCEQNLNHDAMYWYRQDPGQGLRLIYYSQIVNDFQKGDIAEGYSVSREKKESFPLTVTSAQKNPTAFYLCASSIVAGSGANVLTFGAGSRLTVL.

The V and J genes are TRBV11-3 and TRBJ2-3; TRBD2 is a possible D gene (5 bases). This CDR3 has 13 amino acids. Germline assignment: CDR1 SGHNT and CDR2 YENEEA. The V and J ends lost 5 bases and 7 bases respectively, with 13 bases between them. The CDR3 bases are TGTGCCAGCAGCCCAGGAGGAGTGAATACGCAGTATTTT. This translates into CASSPGGVNTQYF.

The CDR3 nucleotides read TGTGCCAGCAGTTACTCAGGGGCGGAGGGTTATGGCTACACCTTC. It translates to CASSYSGAEGYGYTF. The chain links TRBV6-5 to TRBJ1-2, with D maybe TRBD1 (5 bases). Germline assignment: CDR1 MNHEY and CDR2 SVGAGI. V lost 0 bases and J lost 5, with 13 bases in between. CDR3 length equals 15 residues.

This sequence joins TRBV19 and TRBJ1-6; D is ambiguous. V lost 6 bases and J 6 bases, leaving 18 bases between the germline ends. Germline loops: CDR1 LNHDA, CDR2 SQIVND (reference sequence). CDR3 length: 16 residues. For the CDR3, the DNA is TGTGCCAGTAGCTCCAGCCCGAGAGGGATTAATTCACCCCTCCACTTT. It translates to CASSSSPRGINSPLHF.

The chain employs TRBV11-2 and TRBJ1-4; 11 positions agree with TRBD1. Germline V gene data show CDR1 as SGHAT and CDR2 as FQNNGV. This CDR3 comprises 16 residues. V shed 4 bases, J shed 8 bases, and the junction held 9 bases outside the gene matches. For the CDR3, the DNA is TGTGCCAGCAGCTCGGGACAGGGGGTATGGCGGGAAAAACTGTTTTTT. It is translated as CASSSGQGVWREKLFF.

The rearrangement joins TRBV27 to TRBJ2-5, with D perhaps TRBD2 (6 bases). The CDR3 totals 13 residues. Looked up from germline, CDR1 is MNHEY and CDR2 is SMNVEV (reference sequence). Trimming shortened V by 5 bases and J by 5 bases, and 12 bases separated the two germline ends. For the CDR3, the DNA is TGTGCCAGCAGTCCCCGCCGGGGGGAGACCCAGTACTTC. As protein: CASSPRRGETQYF.

This sequence joins TRBV7-2 and TRBJ1-2, with D perhaps TRBD1 (6 bases). V lost 5 bases and J 4 bases, leaving 14 bases between the germline ends. This CDR3 contains 14 residues. Germline CDR1 reads SGHTA; CDR2 reads FQGNSA. CDR3 loop: CASSGRQASYGYTF. The DNA of the CDR3 is TGTGCCAGCAGCGGGAGACAGGCGTCCTATGGCTACACCTTC.

This sequence joins TRBV19 and TRBJ1-6; D gene ambiguous. The CDR3 runs 13 residues. Trimming shortened V by 7 bases and J by 7 bases, and 11 bases separated the two germline ends. Germline V gene lookup returns CDR1 LNHDA and CDR2 SQIVND (reference sequence). The CDR3 sequence: CASTLGGNSPLHF. The CDR3 coding sequence is TGTGCCAGTACCCTGGGAGGGAATTCACCCCTCCACTTT.

The CDR3 here is CASSEYGIQETQYF. For the CDR3, the DNA is TGCGCCAGCAGTGAGTACGGGATCCAAGAGACCCAGTACTTC. This chain links TRBV10-1 with TRBJ2-5; D possibly corresponds to TRBD2 (5 bases). The CDR3 sequence is 14 residues long. The V end lost 1 base, the J end lost 1 base, and 7 bases lay between the germline ends. Germline CDR1 and CDR2: WNHNN and SYGVQD (reference sequence).

This clone was observed once. The chain recombines TRBV30 with TRBJ1-5, with D tentatively TRBD1 (6 bases). CDR3 length: 15 amino acids. Germline-derived CDR1 and CDR2 are GTSNPN and SVGIG (reference sequence). V was pared by 3 bases and J by 0 bases, with 12 bases between. DNA for the CDR3: TGTGCCTGGAGCCTGTACAGGGATAGCAATCAGCCCCAGCATTTT. Residues: CAWSLYRDSNQPQHF.

The rearrangement joins TRBV28 to TRBJ1-2, with no clear D. The germline V and J ends were trimmed by 3 bases and 8 bases, with 10 bases remaining between them. CDR1 MDHEN and CDR2 SYDVKM come from the germline V gene. The CDR3 extends over 12 amino acids. CDR3 coding DNA: TGTGCCAGCAGTTTGAGTTCGTTGGGCTACACCTTC. Protein: CASSLSSLGYTF.

The rearrangement links TRBV3-1 (or the pseudogene TRBV3-2) to TRBJ1-4, with D perhaps matching TRBD1 (5 bases). V lost 5 bases to trimming and J lost 6 bases, with 13 bases between them. This CDR3 has 14 amino acids. Germline V gene sequence: CDR1 LGHDT, CDR2 YNNKEL (reference sequence). Here the CDR3 DNA reads TGTGCCAGCAGCTGGGCCGGGGGAGATGAAAAACTGTTTTTT. It yields the protein CASSWAGGDEKLFF.

This clone was detected only a few times. This chain links TRBV2 with TRBJ2-7; D remains ambiguous. The CDR3 is 11 residues long. From germline, CDR1 is SNHLY and CDR2 FYNNEI. Trimming stripped 5 bases from V and 3 bases from J, with 5 bases between. As DNA, the CDR3 is TGTGCCAGCAGTCCGGGCTACGAGCAGTACTTC. Its translation: CASSPGYEQYF.

The V and J genes are TRBV24-1 and TRBJ2-7; TRBD2 matches 10 bases. The CDR3 contains 15 residues. The germline V gene encodes CDR1 KGHDR and CDR2 SFDVKD. With 3 bases clipped from V and 4 bases from J, the junction kept 5 bases outside the gene matches. The CDR3 is CATSDISSGRYEQYF. The CDR3 DNA sequence: TGTGCCACCAGTGATATCTCTAGCGGGAGATACGAGCAGTACTTC.

The chain combines TRBV29-1 with TRBJ2-7, with 8 bases aligning to TRBD1. This CDR3 has 13 amino acids. With V trimmed by 6 bases and J by 8 bases, 12 bases remained unmatched. Germline CDR1 and CDR2: SQVTM and ANQGSEA. The DNA for the CDR3 is TGCAGCGTGAGGGGACAGGATGGGTTGAAGCAGTACTTC. Translated, it gives CSVRGQDGLKQYF.